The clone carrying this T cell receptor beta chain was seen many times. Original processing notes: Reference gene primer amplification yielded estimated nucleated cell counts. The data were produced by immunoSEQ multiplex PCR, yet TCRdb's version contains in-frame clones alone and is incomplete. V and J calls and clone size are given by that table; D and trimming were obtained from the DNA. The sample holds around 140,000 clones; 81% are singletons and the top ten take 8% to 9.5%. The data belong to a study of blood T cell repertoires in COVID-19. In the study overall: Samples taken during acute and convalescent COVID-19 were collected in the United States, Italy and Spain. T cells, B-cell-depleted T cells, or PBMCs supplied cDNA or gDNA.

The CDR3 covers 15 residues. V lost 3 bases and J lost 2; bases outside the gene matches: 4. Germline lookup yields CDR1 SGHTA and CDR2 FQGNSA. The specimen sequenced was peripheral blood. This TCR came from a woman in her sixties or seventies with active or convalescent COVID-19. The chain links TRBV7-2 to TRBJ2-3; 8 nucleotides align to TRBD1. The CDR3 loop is CASSFDRGVTDTQYF. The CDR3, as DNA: TGTGCCAGCAGCTTTGACAGGGGAGTCACAGATACGCAGTATTTT.